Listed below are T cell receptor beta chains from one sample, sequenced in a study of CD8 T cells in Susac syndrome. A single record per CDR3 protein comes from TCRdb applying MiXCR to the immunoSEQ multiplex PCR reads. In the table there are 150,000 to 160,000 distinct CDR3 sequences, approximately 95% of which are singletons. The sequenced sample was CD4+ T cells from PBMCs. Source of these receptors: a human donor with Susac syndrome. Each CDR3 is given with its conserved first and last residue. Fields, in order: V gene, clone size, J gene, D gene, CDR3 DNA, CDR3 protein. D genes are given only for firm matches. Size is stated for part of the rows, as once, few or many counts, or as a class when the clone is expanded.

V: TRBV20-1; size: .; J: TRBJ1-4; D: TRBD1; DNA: TGCAGTGCCTCCAGGGGGCGGACTGAAAAACTGTTTTTT; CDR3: CSASRGRTEKLFF
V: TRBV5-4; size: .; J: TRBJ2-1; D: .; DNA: TGTGCCAGCAGCCGCCTACCACAGGGTGCAGCTGAGCAGTTCTTC; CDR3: CASSRLPQGAAEQFF
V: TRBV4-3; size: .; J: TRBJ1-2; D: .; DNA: TGCGCCAGCAGCAAAGGGGGGGATCCTTATGGCTACACCTTC; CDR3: CASSKGGDPYGYTF
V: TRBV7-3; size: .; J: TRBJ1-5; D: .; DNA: TGTGCCACCCAACCTGGGCCCCAGAGGGATAATCAGCCCCAGCATTTT; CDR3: CATQPGPQRDNQPQHF
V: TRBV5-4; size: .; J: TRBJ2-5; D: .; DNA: TGTGCCAGCAGCTTGGTGGGTAGCGGAGGAGAGACCCAGTACTTC; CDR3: CASSLVGSGGETQYF
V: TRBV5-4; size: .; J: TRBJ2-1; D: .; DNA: TGTGCCAGCAGCTCCACGGTGCACGATGAGCAGTTCTTC; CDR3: CASSSTVHDEQFF
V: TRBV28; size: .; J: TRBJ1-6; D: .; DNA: TGTGCCACCCACAGGGCCAATTCACCCCTCCACTTT; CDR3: CATHRANSPLHF
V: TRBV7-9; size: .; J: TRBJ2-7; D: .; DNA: TGTGCCAGCGGGGTAATGGTCTACGAGCAGTACTTC; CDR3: CASGVMVYEQYF
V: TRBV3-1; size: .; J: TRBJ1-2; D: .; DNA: TGTGCCAGCAGCCAAGGGGGGGGAAGAGGCTATGGCTACACCTTC; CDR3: CASSQGGGRGYGYTF
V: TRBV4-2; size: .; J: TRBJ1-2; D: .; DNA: TGTGCCAGCAGCCGAGGAACAAACTATGGCTACACCTTC; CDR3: CASSRGTNYGYTF
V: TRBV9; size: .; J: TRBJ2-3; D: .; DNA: TGTGCCAGCAGCGTAGTGAGCCAGGTAGATACGCAGTATTTT; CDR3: CASSVVSQVDTQYF
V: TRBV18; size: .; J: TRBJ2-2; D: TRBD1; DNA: TGTGCCAGCTCACCGGACAGGGTCACCGGGGAGCTGTTTTTT; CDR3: CASSPDRVTGELFF
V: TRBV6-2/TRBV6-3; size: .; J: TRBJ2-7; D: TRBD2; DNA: TGTGCCAGCAGCGAAAGTCCGCTAGCGGGGGATACAGGGAGGTACGAGCAGTACTTC; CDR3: CASSESPLAGDTGRYEQYF
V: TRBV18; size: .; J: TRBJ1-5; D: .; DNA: TGTGCCAGCTCACCCCTCGGGGGTGATCAGCCCCAGCATTTT; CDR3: CASSPLGGDQPQHF
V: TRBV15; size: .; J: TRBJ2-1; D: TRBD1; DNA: TGTGCCACCAGCACGACCCGACAGGGCACTTACAATGAGCAGTTCTTC; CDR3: CATSTTRQGTYNEQFF
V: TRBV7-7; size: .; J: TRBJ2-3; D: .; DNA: TGTGCCAGCAGCTACACAGACGGGTCACCGCAGTATTTT; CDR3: CASSYTDGSPQYF
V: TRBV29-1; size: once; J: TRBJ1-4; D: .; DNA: TGCAGCGTCCAATCTCCAGGGCGTAATGAAAAACTGTTTTTT; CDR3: CSVQSPGRNEKLFF
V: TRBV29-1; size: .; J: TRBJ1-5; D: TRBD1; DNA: TGCAGCGTTCGGACAGGAGGCAATCAGCCCCAGCATTTT; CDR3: CSVRTGGNQPQHF
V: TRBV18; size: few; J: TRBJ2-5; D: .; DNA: TGTGCCAGCTCACTCCAGGGACCCCAAGAGACCCAGTACTTC; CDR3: CASSLQGPQETQYF